Sequencing of this T cell receptor beta chain was carried out in a study of T cell changes during pregnancy in multiple sclerosis. V lost 3 bases and J lost 12, with 18 bases in between. The germline V gene encodes CDR1 GTSNPN and CDR2 SVGIG (reference sequence). The CDR3 covers 13 residues. Here immunoSEQ multiplex PCR was the method, and the copy in TCRdb shows in-frame clones only, minus some. The sample records fewer than 100,000 clones, about 89% being singletons. This TCR came from a female donor with multiple sclerosis, enrolled in a pregnancy study. Material: peripheral blood, obtained before pregnancy. The V and J genes are TRBV30 and TRBJ2-1; perhaps TRBD2 as D (5 bases). This chain's CDR3 is CAWSRAAGRPQFF. The DNA for the CDR3 is TGTGCCTGGAGCCGAGCGGCCGGCAGGCCGCAGTTCTTC. Drawing the rest from reference TRBV30 and TRBJ2-1, the complete variable domain is SQTIHQWPATLVQPVGSPLSLECTVEGTSNPNLYWYRQAAGRGLQLLFYSVGIGQISSEVPQNLSASRPQDRQFILSSKKLLLSDSGFYLCAWSRAAGRPQFFGPGTRLTVL.